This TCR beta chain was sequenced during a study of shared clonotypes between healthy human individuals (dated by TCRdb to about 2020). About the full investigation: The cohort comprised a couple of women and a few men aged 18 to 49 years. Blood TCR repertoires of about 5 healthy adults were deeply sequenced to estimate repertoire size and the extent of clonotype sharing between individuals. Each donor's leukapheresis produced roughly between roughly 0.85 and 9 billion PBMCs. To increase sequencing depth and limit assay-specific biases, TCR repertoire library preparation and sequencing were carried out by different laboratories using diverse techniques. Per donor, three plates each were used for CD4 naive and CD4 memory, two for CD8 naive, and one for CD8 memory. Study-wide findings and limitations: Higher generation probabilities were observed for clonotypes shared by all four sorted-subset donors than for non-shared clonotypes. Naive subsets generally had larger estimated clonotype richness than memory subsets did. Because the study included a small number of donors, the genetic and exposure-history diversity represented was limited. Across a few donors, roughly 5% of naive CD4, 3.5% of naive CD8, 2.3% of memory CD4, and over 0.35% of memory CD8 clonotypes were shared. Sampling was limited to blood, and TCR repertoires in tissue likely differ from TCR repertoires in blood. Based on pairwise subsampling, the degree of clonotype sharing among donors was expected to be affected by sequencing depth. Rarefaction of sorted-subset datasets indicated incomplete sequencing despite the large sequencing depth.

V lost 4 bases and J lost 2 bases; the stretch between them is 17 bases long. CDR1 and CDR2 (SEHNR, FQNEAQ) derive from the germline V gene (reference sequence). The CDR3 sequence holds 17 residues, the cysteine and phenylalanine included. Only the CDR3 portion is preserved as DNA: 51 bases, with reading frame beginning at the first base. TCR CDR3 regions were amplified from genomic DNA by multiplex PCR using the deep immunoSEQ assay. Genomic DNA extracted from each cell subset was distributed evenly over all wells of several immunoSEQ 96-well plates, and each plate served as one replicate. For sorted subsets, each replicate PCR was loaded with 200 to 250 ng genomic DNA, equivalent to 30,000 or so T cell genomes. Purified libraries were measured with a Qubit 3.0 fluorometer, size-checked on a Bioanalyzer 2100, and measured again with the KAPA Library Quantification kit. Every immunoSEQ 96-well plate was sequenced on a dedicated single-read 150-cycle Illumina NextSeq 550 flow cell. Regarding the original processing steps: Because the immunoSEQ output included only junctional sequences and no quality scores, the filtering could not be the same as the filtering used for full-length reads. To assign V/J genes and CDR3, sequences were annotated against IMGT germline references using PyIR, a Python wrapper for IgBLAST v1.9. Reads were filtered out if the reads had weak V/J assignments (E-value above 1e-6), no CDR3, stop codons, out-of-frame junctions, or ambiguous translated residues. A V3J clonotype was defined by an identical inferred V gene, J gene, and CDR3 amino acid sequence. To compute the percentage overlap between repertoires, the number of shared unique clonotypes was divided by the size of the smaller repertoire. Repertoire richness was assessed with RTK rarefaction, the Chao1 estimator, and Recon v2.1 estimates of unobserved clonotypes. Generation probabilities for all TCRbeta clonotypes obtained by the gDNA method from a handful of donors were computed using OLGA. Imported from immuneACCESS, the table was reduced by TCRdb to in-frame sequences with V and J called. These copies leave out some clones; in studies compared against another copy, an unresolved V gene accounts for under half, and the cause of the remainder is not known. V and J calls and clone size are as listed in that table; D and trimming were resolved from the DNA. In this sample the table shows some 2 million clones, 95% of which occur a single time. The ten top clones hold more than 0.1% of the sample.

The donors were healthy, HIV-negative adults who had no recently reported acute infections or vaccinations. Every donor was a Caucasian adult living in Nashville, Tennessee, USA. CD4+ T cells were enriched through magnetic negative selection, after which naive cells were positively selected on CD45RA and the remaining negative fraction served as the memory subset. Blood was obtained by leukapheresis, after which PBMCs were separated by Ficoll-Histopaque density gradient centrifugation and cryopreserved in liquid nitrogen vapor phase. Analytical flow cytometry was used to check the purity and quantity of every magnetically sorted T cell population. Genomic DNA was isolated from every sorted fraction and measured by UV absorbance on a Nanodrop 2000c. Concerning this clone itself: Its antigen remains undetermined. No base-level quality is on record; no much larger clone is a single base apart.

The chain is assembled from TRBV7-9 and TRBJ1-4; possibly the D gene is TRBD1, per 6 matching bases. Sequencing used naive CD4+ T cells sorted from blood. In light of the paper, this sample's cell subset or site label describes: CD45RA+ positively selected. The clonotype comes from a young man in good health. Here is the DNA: TGTGCCAGCAGCTCCTTAACAGGGTTGGGGACTAATGAAAAACTGTTTTTT. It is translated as CASSSLTGLGTNEKLFF.